The present T cell receptor (beta chain) was sequenced within a study of blood T cell repertoires in COVID-19. Libraries were prepared by immunoSEQ multiplex PCR; TCRdb keeps only in-frame clonotypes and omits some of them. Of 220,000 or so clones in the sample, 82% were seen once. Trimming took off 4 bases at V and 1 base at J, with 7 bases between the two ends. The CDR3 sequence is 13 residues long. Germline V gene data show CDR1 as SGHNT and CDR2 as YENEEA. The J gene is TRBJ1-1, the V gene TRBV11-3; weak D call: TRBD1 (5 bases). Sequenced material: peripheral blood. The source is a woman of 80 years or more with COVID-19, enrolled during active disease. The CDR3 region is CASSSTGNTEAFF. The DNA of the CDR3 is TGTGCCAGCAGCTCAACAGGGAACACTGAAGCTTTCTTT.